Listed below are T cell receptor beta chains from one sample, sequenced in a study of T cell responses to AZD1222 COVID-19 vaccine. The protocol was immunoSEQ multiplex PCR, while the TCRdb copy is restricted to in-frame clones and leaves out a portion. This table holds about 160,000 clones, around nine tenths found once. The specimen comprised peripheral blood, sampled on day 0 of AZD1222 vaccination. The source is an adult in good health. The CDR3 runs from the conserved cysteine through the conserved F or W. Fields, in order: CDR3 DNA, CDR3 protein, clone size, D gene, V gene, J gene. The D gene is left open where the match is weak. Size values are once, few and many counts, or a class for expanded clones, and some rows have none.

TGCGCCAGCAGGGATAACGGAGTTCAAAACTATGGCTACACCTTC	CASRDNGVQNYGYTF	-	-	TRBV5-1	TRBJ1-2
TGTGCCAGCAGCGTCGGACAGGGAGCCTATGGCTACACCTTC	CASSVGQGAYGYTF	-	TRBD1	TRBV7-9	TRBJ1-2
TGTGCCAGCACCCCTGACCCTTCTGGAAACACCATATATTTT	CASTPDPSGNTIYF	-	-	TRBV9	TRBJ1-3
TGTGCCAGTACCCAGCCCCAGGGGGACTATGGCTACACCTTC	CASTQPQGDYGYTF	-	TRBD1	TRBV19	TRBJ1-2
TGCGCCAGCAGCTTGACAATACCCGGGACAGGGGGCAAGGGTGAGCAGTTCTTC	CASSLTIPGTGGKGEQFF	-	TRBD1	TRBV5-1	TRBJ2-1
TGTGCCAGCAGTTTCACGGGACGGCTTAACTATGGCTACACCTTC	CASSFTGRLNYGYTF	once	-	TRBV28	TRBJ1-2
TGTGCCTGGAGCCCGGGACAGATGAACACTGAAGCTTTCTTT	CAWSPGQMNTEAFF	-	TRBD1	TRBV30	TRBJ1-1
TGTGCCAGCTCGGGGGCTAACTATGGCTACACCTTC	CASSGANYGYTF	-	-	TRBV6-5	TRBJ1-2
TGTGCCAGCAGCTCCCCTGGGACAGTTGAAGCTTTCTTT	CASSSPGTVEAFF	-	TRBD1	TRBV5-4	TRBJ1-1
TGTGCCAGTAGTATAGATCAAGGTCGGGGAACTGAAGCTTTCTTT	CASSIDQGRGTEAFF	-	-	TRBV19	TRBJ1-1
TGTGCCAGCAGCAACACCCGGGACGGCGGCGACTATGGCTACACCTTC	CASSNTRDGGDYGYTF	-	-	TRBV7-8	TRBJ1-2
TGCGCCAGCAGTCGGCTAGTGCACTCTGGAAACACCATATATTTT	CASSRLVHSGNTIYF	-	-	TRBV23-1	TRBJ1-3